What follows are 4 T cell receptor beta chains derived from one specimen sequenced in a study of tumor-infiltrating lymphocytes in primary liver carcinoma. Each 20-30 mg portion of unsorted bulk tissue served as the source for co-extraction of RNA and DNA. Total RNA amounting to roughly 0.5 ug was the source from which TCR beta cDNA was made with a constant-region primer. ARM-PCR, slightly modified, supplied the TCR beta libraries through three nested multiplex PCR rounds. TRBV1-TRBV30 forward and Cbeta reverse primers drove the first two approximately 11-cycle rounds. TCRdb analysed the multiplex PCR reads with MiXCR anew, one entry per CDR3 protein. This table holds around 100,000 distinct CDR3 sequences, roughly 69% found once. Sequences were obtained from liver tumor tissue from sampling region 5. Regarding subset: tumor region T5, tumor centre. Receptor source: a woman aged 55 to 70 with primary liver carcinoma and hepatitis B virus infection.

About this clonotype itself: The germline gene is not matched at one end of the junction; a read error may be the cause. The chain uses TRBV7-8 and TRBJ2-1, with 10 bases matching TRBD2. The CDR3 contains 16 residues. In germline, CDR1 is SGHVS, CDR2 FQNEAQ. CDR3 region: CANSLELAGSWDEQFF. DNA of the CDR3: TGTGCCAACAGCTTAGAACTAGCGGGATCCTGGGATGAGCAATTCTTC.

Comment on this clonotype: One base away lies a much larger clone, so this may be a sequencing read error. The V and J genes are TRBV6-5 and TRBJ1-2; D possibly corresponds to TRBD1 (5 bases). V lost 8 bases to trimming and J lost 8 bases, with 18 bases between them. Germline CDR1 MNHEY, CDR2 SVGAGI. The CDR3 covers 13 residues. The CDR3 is CASSESGLGGYTF. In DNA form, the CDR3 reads TGTGCCAGCTCCGAGTCAGGGCTCGGGGGCTACACCTTC.

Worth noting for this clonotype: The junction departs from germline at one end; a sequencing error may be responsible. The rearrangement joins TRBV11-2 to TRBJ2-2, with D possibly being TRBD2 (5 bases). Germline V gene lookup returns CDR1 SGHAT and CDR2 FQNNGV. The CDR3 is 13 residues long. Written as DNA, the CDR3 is TGTGCCTGCAGCTTAGAGCGTTACGGGGAACTGTTTTTT. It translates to CACSLERYGELFF.

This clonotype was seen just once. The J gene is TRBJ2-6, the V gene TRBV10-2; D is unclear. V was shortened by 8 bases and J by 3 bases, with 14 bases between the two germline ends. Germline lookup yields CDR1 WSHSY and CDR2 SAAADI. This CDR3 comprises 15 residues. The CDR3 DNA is TGCGCCAGCGTGCAGAGCCAGGTTGGGGCCAACGTCCTGACTTTC. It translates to CASVQSQVGANVLTF.